Below, 11 T cell receptor beta chains from the same sample are listed, as sequenced in a study of T cell responses to AZD1222 COVID-19 vaccine. Profiled with immunoSEQ multiplex PCR; TCRdb holds only in-frame clones, not every one. The table records about 170,000 clones, 75% to 95% of them present only once. Sequencing was performed on peripheral blood, taken on day 0 of AZD1222 vaccination. All receptors derive from an adult in good health.

The chain carries TRBV6-5 and TRBJ1-1; tentatively, D is TRBD1 (6 bases). From germline, CDR1 is MNHEY and CDR2 SVGAGI. The CDR3 runs to 15 residues. V lost 6 bases, J lost 5 bases, and 19 bases lay in between. DNA for the CDR3: TGTGCCAGCAGCAGCGACGGGGGCGGCGGTACTGAAGCTTTCTTT. This codes for CASSSDGGGGTEAFF.

The J gene is TRBJ2-4, the V gene TRBV5-6; maybe TRBD1 (5 bases). The ends were cut back, 1 base at V and 6 bases at J, with 14 bases in the middle. This CDR3 region has 15 residues. Germline V gives CDR1 SGHDT, CDR2 YYEEEE. DNA of the CDR3: TGTGCCAGCAGCTTGAATTGGGGCTCAGCAAACATTCAGTACTTC. Translated, it gives CASSLNWGSANIQYF.

V is TRBV2 and J is TRBJ2-7; no firm D call. The V and J ends lost 5 bases and 5 bases respectively, with 7 bases between them. CDR3 length: 11 residues. Germline CDR1 SNHLY, CDR2 FYNNEI. CDR3 nucleotides: TGTGCCAGCAGTACAAGGAACGAGCAGTACTTC. Protein sequence: CASSTRNEQYF.

This chain uses TRBV18 with TRBJ1-3; 7 nucleotides agree with TRBD1. Germline V CDR1 and CDR2: KGHSH, LQKENI. Trimming cost V 1 base and J 0 bases; bases outside gene matches: 6. The CDR3 covers 17 residues. The CDR3 sequence is CASSPLDRASSGNTIYF. CDR3 bases: TGTGCCAGCTCACCACTTGACAGGGCCTCCTCTGGAAACACCATATATTTT.

The V and J genes are TRBV5-5 and TRBJ1-1; a possible D gene is TRBD1 (5 bases). This CDR3 contains 13 residues. Germline CDR1 and CDR2: SGHKS and YYEKEE (reference sequence). With 6 bases removed from V and 3 bases from J, the gap between germline ends came to 12 bases. The CDR3 region has the DNA TGTGCCAGCACCCCTGACAGTTACACTGAAGCTTTCTTT. Its protein product is CASTPDSYTEAFF.

Written as DNA, the CDR3 is TGTGCCAGCAGCTTAGATTCCGGGACAGGAGCCTACGAGCAGTACTTC. Its protein product is CASSLDSGTGAYEQYF. This chain connects TRBV11-2 to TRBJ2-7; 8 nucleotides agree with TRBD1. This CDR3 comprises 16 residues. The J segment lost 2 bases and the V segment lost 0 bases, leaving 6 bases of the junction unmatched. Germline CDR1 SGHAT, CDR2 FQNNGV.

The chain uses TRBV4-1 and TRBJ2-7; 7 bases line up with TRBD1. This CDR3 spans 15 amino acids. CDR1 and CDR2 (germline): MGHRA, YSYEKL. Losses at the gene ends were 0 bases for V and 1 base for J; bases not matched to a gene: 3. DNA of the CDR3: TGCGCCAGCAGCCAAGATCCGACAGGGTCCTACGAGCAGTACTTC. The encoded protein is CASSQDPTGSYEQYF.

The chain joins TRBV30 to TRBJ1-1, with a possible D match to TRBD1 (5 bases). Germline CDR1 and CDR2: GTSNPN and SVGIG (reference sequence). V lost 7 bases to trimming and J lost 1 base, with 10 bases between them. The CDR3 contains 12 residues. The CDR3 protein is CAYLDRNTEAFF. The CDR3 DNA reads TGTGCCTACTTAGACAGGAACACTGAAGCTTTCTTT.

The genes are TRBV14 and TRBJ1-1; D is unclear. Germline V gene sequence: CDR1 SGHDN, CDR2 FVKESK. The CDR3 spans 11 residues. V was shortened by 4 bases and J by 7 bases, with 7 bases between the two germline ends. The DNA of the CDR3 is TGTGCCAGCAGCCCGGGGTATGAAGCTTTCTTT. Translation: CASSPGYEAFF.

This clone has more than one count but fewer than ten. This sequence joins TRBV30 and TRBJ1-4; 7 bases map to TRBD1. With 5 bases clipped from V and 4 bases from J, the junction kept 4 bases outside the gene matches. From germline, CDR1 is GTSNPN and CDR2 SVGIG (reference sequence). The CDR3 extends over 13 amino acids. The CDR3 loop reads CAWGTAFNEKLFF. The CDR3 DNA reads TGTGCCTGGGGGACAGCGTTTAATGAAAAACTGTTTTTT. The full variable domain, completed using reference TRBV30 and TRBJ1-4, is SQTIHQWPATLVQPVGSPLSLECTVEGTSNPNLYWYRQAAGRGLQLLFYSVGIGQISSEVPQNLSASRPQDRQFILSSKKLLLSDSGFYLCAWGTAFNEKLFFGSGTQLSVL.

The chain couples TRBV24-1 to TRBJ2-3, with D perhaps being TRBD1 or TRBD2 (5 bases each). Trimming left V 3 bases short and J 2 bases short, with 8 bases between. Looked up from germline, CDR1 is KGHDR and CDR2 is SFDVKD. The CDR3 consists of 14 residues. The CDR3 DNA reads as TGTGCCACCAGTGATCCCGGGACCACAGATACGCAGTATTTT. This encodes CATSDPGTTDTQYF.